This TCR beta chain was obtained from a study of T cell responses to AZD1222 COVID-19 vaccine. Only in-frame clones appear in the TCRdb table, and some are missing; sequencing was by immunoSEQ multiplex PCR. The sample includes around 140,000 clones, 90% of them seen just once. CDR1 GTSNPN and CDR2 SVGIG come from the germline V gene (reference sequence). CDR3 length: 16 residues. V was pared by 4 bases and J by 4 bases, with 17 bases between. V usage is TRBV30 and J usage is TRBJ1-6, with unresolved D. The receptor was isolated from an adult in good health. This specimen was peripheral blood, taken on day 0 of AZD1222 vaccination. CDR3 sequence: CAWKLQTRTYNSPLHF. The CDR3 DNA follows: TGTGCCTGGAAGCTCCAGACACGTACATATAATTCACCCCTCCACTTT.